Listed below are T cell receptor beta chains from one sample, sequenced in a study of Ad26.COV2.S vaccination and SARS-CoV-2 variants. Assay: immunoSEQ multiplex PCR; the TCRdb copy retains only in-frame clones and omits some. The sample has about 410,000 clones, about 91% seen once; the top ten hold 1.5% to 2%. Here the sequenced sample was peripheral blood, taken in a trial of Ad26.COV2.S vaccine versus placebo. Source of these receptors: a person aged 18-60 years who received the Ad26.COV2.S COVID-19 vaccine or a placebo. Each CDR3 is given with its conserved first and last residue. Each record gives: J gene, V gene, D gene, CDR3 length, clone size, CDR3 protein, CDR3 DNA. A D gene is named only where the DNA matches it firmly. Clone size is stated in some rows and not others, as once, few, many or a class when expanded.

j_call: TRBJ2-2; v_call: TRBV5-1; d_call: NA; cdr3_length: 16; clone_size: NA; cdr3_aa: CASSLAAGGFPGELFF; cdr3_nt: TGCGCCAGCAGCTTGGCGGCTGGAGGATTCCCCGGGGAGCTGTTTTTT
j_call: TRBJ1-3; v_call: TRBV5-1; d_call: NA; cdr3_length: 19; clone_size: few; cdr3_aa: CASSPGSQRVGLSGNTIYF; cdr3_nt: TGCGCCAGCAGCCCTGGGAGCCAAAGAGTGGGCCTGTCTGGAAACACCATATATTTT
j_call: TRBJ2-3; v_call: TRBV10-3; d_call: TRBD2; cdr3_length: 14; clone_size: NA; cdr3_aa: CAIEAGGSADTQYF; cdr3_nt: TGTGCCATTGAAGCGGGAGGGAGCGCAGATACGCAGTATTTT
j_call: TRBJ1-2; v_call: TRBV6-6; d_call: NA; cdr3_length: 15; clone_size: NA; cdr3_aa: CASSYTGGKLYGYTF; cdr3_nt: TGTGCCAGCAGTTACACGGGGGGAAAACTCTATGGCTACACCTTC
j_call: TRBJ1-6; v_call: TRBV5-1; d_call: NA; cdr3_length: 17; clone_size: few; cdr3_aa: CASSLDTTGINNSPLHF; cdr3_nt: TGCGCCAGCAGCTTGGACACGACCGGAATTAACAATTCACCCCTCCACTTT
j_call: TRBJ1-5; v_call: TRBV4-1; d_call: NA; cdr3_length: 14; clone_size: NA; cdr3_aa: CASSPLMENQPQHF; cdr3_nt: TGCGCCAGCAGCCCCCTCATGGAGAATCAGCCCCAGCATTTT
j_call: TRBJ2-5; v_call: TRBV1; d_call: NA; cdr3_length: 15; clone_size: NA; cdr3_aa: CTSSLLGQGLETQYF; cdr3_nt: TGCACCAGCAGCCTGTTGGGACAGGGATTAGAGACCCAGTACTTC
j_call: TRBJ1-1; v_call: TRBV29-1; d_call: NA; cdr3_length: 13; clone_size: NA; cdr3_aa: CSVEVHLNTEAFF; cdr3_nt: TGCAGCGTTGAAGTACATTTGAACACTGAAGCTTTCTTT
j_call: TRBJ2-7; v_call: TRBV28; d_call: TRBD1; cdr3_length: 14; clone_size: few; cdr3_aa: CASSSGTGGYEQYF; cdr3_nt: TGTGCCAGCAGTTCCGGGACAGGGGGCTACGAGCAGTACTTC
j_call: TRBJ2-2; v_call: TRBV11-2; d_call: TRBD2; cdr3_length: 13; clone_size: NA; cdr3_aa: CASSSTSVGELFF; cdr3_nt: TGTGCCAGCAGCTCGACTAGCGTCGGGGAGCTGTTTTTT
j_call: TRBJ2-5; v_call: TRBV7-9; d_call: NA; cdr3_length: 14; clone_size: NA; cdr3_aa: CASGIMGQGETQYF; cdr3_nt: TGTGCCAGCGGCATTATGGGGCAGGGAGAGACCCAGTACTTC
j_call: TRBJ2-6; v_call: TRBV19; d_call: NA; cdr3_length: 14; clone_size: NA; cdr3_aa: CASSAGTGANVLTF; cdr3_nt: TGTGCCAGTAGTGCGGGGACAGGGGCCAACGTCCTGACTTTC
j_call: TRBJ2-2; v_call: TRBV3-1/TRBV3-2; d_call: TRBD2; cdr3_length: 19; clone_size: NA; cdr3_aa: CASSRWLAGGVANTGELFF; cdr3_nt: TGTGCCAGCAGCCGTTGGCTAGCGGGAGGGGTAGCGAACACCGGGGAGCTGTTTTTT
j_call: TRBJ2-7; v_call: TRBV6-1; d_call: NA; cdr3_length: 14; clone_size: NA; cdr3_aa: CASSEAPGNYEQYF; cdr3_nt: TGTGCCAGCAGTGAAGCGCCAGGGAACTACGAGCAGTACTTC
j_call: TRBJ2-1; v_call: TRBV7-9; d_call: TRBD2; cdr3_length: 16; clone_size: NA; cdr3_aa: CASSLPGTGRREAQFF; cdr3_nt: TGTGCCAGCAGCTTACCCGGGACGGGGAGGCGGGAGGCTCAGTTCTTC
j_call: TRBJ2-3; v_call: TRBV5-4; d_call: NA; cdr3_length: 13; clone_size: NA; cdr3_aa: CASSLGREDTQYF; cdr3_nt: TGTGCCAGCAGCTTGGGGCGGGAAGATACGCAGTATTTT
j_call: TRBJ2-3; v_call: TRBV4-1; d_call: TRBD1; cdr3_length: 15; clone_size: NA; cdr3_aa: CASSQRDRAGDTQYF; cdr3_nt: TGCGCCAGCAGCCAAAGGGACAGGGCAGGGGATACGCAGTATTTT
j_call: TRBJ1-4; v_call: TRBV30; d_call: NA; cdr3_length: 13; clone_size: NA; cdr3_aa: CAWAGTAFEKLFF; cdr3_nt: TGTGCCTGGGCTGGGACGGCTTTCGAAAAACTGTTTTTT
j_call: TRBJ2-3; v_call: TRBV4-1; d_call: NA; cdr3_length: 13; clone_size: NA; cdr3_aa: CASSQGNTDTQYF; cdr3_nt: TGCGCCAGCAGCCAGGGGAACACAGATACGCAGTATTTT
j_call: TRBJ2-2; v_call: TRBV7-8; d_call: TRBD2; cdr3_length: 16; clone_size: NA; cdr3_aa: CASSPGLAANTGELFF; cdr3_nt: TGTGCCAGCAGCCCGGGACTAGCGGCGAACACCGGGGAGCTGTTTTTT
j_call: TRBJ2-5; v_call: TRBV2; d_call: NA; cdr3_length: 11; clone_size: NA; cdr3_aa: CASRTQETQYF; cdr3_nt: TGTGCCAGCAGAACCCAAGAGACCCAGTACTTC
j_call: TRBJ2-6; v_call: TRBV7-2; d_call: NA; cdr3_length: 16; clone_size: NA; cdr3_aa: CASSPSRPSGANVLTF; cdr3_nt: TGTGCCAGCAGCCCGTCGAGACCCTCTGGGGCCAACGTCCTGACTTTC
j_call: TRBJ2-7; v_call: TRBV3-1/TRBV3-2; d_call: NA; cdr3_length: 13; clone_size: NA; cdr3_aa: CASSQVSGAEQYF; cdr3_nt: TGTGCCAGCAGCCAAGTATCAGGGGCCGAGCAGTACTTC
j_call: TRBJ2-7; v_call: TRBV9; d_call: NA; cdr3_length: 13; clone_size: NA; cdr3_aa: CASSVGGPYEQYF; cdr3_nt: TGTGCCAGCAGCGTAGGTGGCCCCTACGAGCAGTACTTC
j_call: TRBJ2-1; v_call: TRBV4-1; d_call: NA; cdr3_length: 17; clone_size: NA; cdr3_aa: CASSQGGSLNSAYEQFF; cdr3_nt: TGCGCCAGCAGCCAAGGGGGAAGTTTAAACAGTGCTTATGAGCAGTTCTTC
j_call: TRBJ2-1; v_call: TRBV7-3; d_call: NA; cdr3_length: 15; clone_size: NA; cdr3_aa: CASSLQGSSYNEQFF; cdr3_nt: TGTGCCAGCAGCCTTCAGGGGAGCTCCTACAATGAGCAGTTCTTC
j_call: TRBJ1-2; v_call: TRBV3-1/TRBV3-2; d_call: NA; cdr3_length: 14; clone_size: NA; cdr3_aa: CASSLKIQGTGYTF; cdr3_nt: TGTGCCAGCAGTCTAAAAATACAGGGAACCGGCTACACCTTC
j_call: TRBJ1-5; v_call: TRBV10-3; d_call: NA; cdr3_length: 14; clone_size: few; cdr3_aa: CAISAGEENQPQHF; cdr3_nt: TGTGCCATCAGTGCGGGGGAGGAGAATCAGCCCCAGCATTTT
j_call: TRBJ2-7; v_call: TRBV27; d_call: TRBD1; cdr3_length: 12; clone_size: NA; cdr3_aa: CASRDRGYEQYF; cdr3_nt: TGTGCGAGCCGGGACAGGGGTTACGAGCAGTACTTC
j_call: TRBJ2-1; v_call: TRBV4-2; d_call: TRBD2; cdr3_length: 17; clone_size: NA; cdr3_aa: CASSQEALAGSYNEQFF; cdr3_nt: TGTGCCAGCAGCCAAGAAGCGCTAGCGGGCTCCTACAATGAGCAGTTCTTC
j_call: TRBJ2-1; v_call: TRBV9; d_call: TRBD2; cdr3_length: 15; clone_size: NA; cdr3_aa: CASSGKSGRGNEQFF; cdr3_nt: TGTGCCAGCAGCGGAAAAAGCGGGAGAGGCAATGAGCAGTTCTTC
j_call: TRBJ2-5; v_call: TRBV15; d_call: NA; cdr3_length: 13; clone_size: few; cdr3_aa: CATSRRSGETQYF; cdr3_nt: TGTGCCACCAGCAGAAGGAGTGGGGAGACCCAGTACTTC
j_call: TRBJ1-1; v_call: TRBV27; d_call: TRBD1; cdr3_length: 16; clone_size: NA; cdr3_aa: CASSGYRDRSSTEAFF; cdr3_nt: TGTGCCAGCAGTGGCTACCGGGACAGGTCGTCCACTGAAGCTTTCTTT
j_call: TRBJ2-2; v_call: TRBV3-1/TRBV3-2; d_call: NA; cdr3_length: 17; clone_size: NA; cdr3_aa: CARPGEGRRTNTGELFF; cdr3_nt: TGTGCCAGGCCGGGAGAAGGGAGGCGTACGAACACCGGGGAGCTGTTTTTT
j_call: TRBJ2-3; v_call: TRBV9; d_call: TRBD2; cdr3_length: 18; clone_size: NA; cdr3_aa: CASSVATSGSFYTDTQYF; cdr3_nt: TGTGCCAGCAGCGTAGCGACTAGCGGGAGTTTCTACACAGATACGCAGTATTTT
j_call: TRBJ1-1; v_call: TRBV3-1/TRBV3-2; d_call: NA; cdr3_length: 13; clone_size: NA; cdr3_aa: CASSRRGETEAFF; cdr3_nt: TGTGCCAGCAGCCGACGTGGGGAAACTGAAGCTTTCTTT
j_call: TRBJ2-1; v_call: TRBV11-3; d_call: NA; cdr3_length: 14; clone_size: few; cdr3_aa: CASSSPPFSNEQFF; cdr3_nt: TGTGCCAGCAGCTCTCCACCCTTCTCTAATGAGCAGTTCTTC
j_call: TRBJ2-7; v_call: TRBV6-5; d_call: TRBD1; cdr3_length: 15; clone_size: NA; cdr3_aa: CASSYSGTGRYEQYF; cdr3_nt: TGTGCCAGCAGTTACTCGGGGACAGGGCGGTACGAGCAGTACTTC
j_call: TRBJ2-1; v_call: TRBV6-6; d_call: TRBD2; cdr3_length: 15; clone_size: once; cdr3_aa: CASSYSLAGGNEQFF; cdr3_nt: TGTGCCAGCAGTTACAGCCTAGCGGGAGGTAATGAGCAGTTCTTC
j_call: TRBJ2-4; v_call: TRBV11-2; d_call: TRBD2; cdr3_length: 17; clone_size: NA; cdr3_aa: CASSPNGGAGGRNIQYF; cdr3_nt: TGTGCCAGCAGCCCTAACGGAGGGGCGGGAGGTCGGAACATTCAGTACTTC
j_call: TRBJ2-5; v_call: TRBV7-6; d_call: NA; cdr3_length: 13; clone_size: NA; cdr3_aa: CASSYTFQETQYF; cdr3_nt: TGTGCCAGCAGCTATACTTTCCAAGAGACCCAGTACTTC
j_call: TRBJ1-1; v_call: TRBV15; d_call: NA; cdr3_length: 13; clone_size: NA; cdr3_aa: CATSRDVRFKAFF; cdr3_nt: TGTGCCACCAGCAGAGATGTTCGGTTTAAAGCTTTCTTT
j_call: TRBJ1-1; v_call: TRBV19; d_call: NA; cdr3_length: 12; clone_size: NA; cdr3_aa: CASSIEGRGAFF; cdr3_nt: TGTGCCAGTAGTATAGAAGGGAGGGGAGCTTTCTTT
j_call: TRBJ1-5; v_call: TRBV28; d_call: NA; cdr3_length: 14; clone_size: NA; cdr3_aa: CASSQTSGNQPQHF; cdr3_nt: TGTGCCAGCAGCCAGACCTCTGGCAATCAGCCCCAGCATTTT
j_call: TRBJ2-1; v_call: TRBV19; d_call: NA; cdr3_length: 14; clone_size: NA; cdr3_aa: CASTNARGANEQFF; cdr3_nt: TGTGCCAGTACCAACGCCAGAGGGGCCAATGAGCAGTTCTTC
j_call: TRBJ2-7; v_call: TRBV7-2; d_call: TRBD1; cdr3_length: 14; clone_size: NA; cdr3_aa: CASSRDRESVEQYF; cdr3_nt: TGTGCCAGCAGCCGGGACAGGGAATCGGTCGAGCAGTACTTC
j_call: TRBJ2-3; v_call: TRBV19; d_call: NA; cdr3_length: 15; clone_size: NA; cdr3_aa: CASSIRGRALDTQYF; cdr3_nt: TGTGCCAGTAGTATTAGGGGGAGGGCCCTGGATACGCAGTATTTT
j_call: TRBJ2-7; v_call: TRBV7-3; d_call: TRBD2; cdr3_length: 19; clone_size: NA; cdr3_aa: CASSLTAPGLAGPSYEQYF; cdr3_nt: TGTGCCAGCAGCTTAACGGCCCCAGGGCTAGCGGGGCCTTCCTACGAGCAGTACTTC
j_call: TRBJ2-1; v_call: TRBV4-3; d_call: TRBD2; cdr3_length: 17; clone_size: NA; cdr3_aa: CASSQERLAASYNEQFF; cdr3_nt: TGCGCCAGCAGCCAAGAGCGTCTAGCGGCCTCCTACAATGAGCAGTTCTTC
j_call: TRBJ2-2; v_call: TRBV2; d_call: NA; cdr3_length: 14; clone_size: NA; cdr3_aa: CASSEGGRAGELFF; cdr3_nt: TGTGCCAGCAGTGAAGGGGGGCGAGCCGGGGAGCTGTTTTTT